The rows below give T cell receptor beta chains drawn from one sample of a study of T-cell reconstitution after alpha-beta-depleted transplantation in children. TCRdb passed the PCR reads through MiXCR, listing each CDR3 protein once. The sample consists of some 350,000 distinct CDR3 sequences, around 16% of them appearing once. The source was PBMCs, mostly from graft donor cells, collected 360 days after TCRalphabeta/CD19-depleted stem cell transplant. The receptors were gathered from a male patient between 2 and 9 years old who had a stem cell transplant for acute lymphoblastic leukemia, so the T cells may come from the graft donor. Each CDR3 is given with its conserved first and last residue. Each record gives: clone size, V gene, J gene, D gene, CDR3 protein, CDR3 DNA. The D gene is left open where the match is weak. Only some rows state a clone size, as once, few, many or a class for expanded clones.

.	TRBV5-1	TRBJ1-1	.	CASSLDFGWVNTEAFF	TGCGCCAGCAGCTTGGACTTCGGGTGGGTGAACACTGAAGCTTTCTTT
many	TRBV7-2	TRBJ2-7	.	CASGTIYEQYF	TGTGCCAGCGGAACCATCTACGAGCAGTACTTC
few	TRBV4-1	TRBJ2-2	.	CASSWATGAGELFF	TGCGCCAGCAGCTGGGCTACCGGGGCCGGGGAGCTGTTTTTT
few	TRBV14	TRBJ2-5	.	CASSPSDGGQETQYF	TGTGCCAGCAGCCCGTCTGATGGCGGGCAAGAGACCCAGTACTTC
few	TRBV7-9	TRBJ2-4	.	CASSHSGGAKNIQYF	TGTGCCAGCAGCCACAGCGGAGGAGCCAAAAACATTCAGTACTTC
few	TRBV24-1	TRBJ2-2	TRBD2	CATSDLPSGRVDTGELFF	TGTGCCACCAGTGACCTTCCTAGCGGGAGAGTGGACACCGGGGAGCTGTTTTTT
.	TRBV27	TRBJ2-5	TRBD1	CASSLGTAGQETQYF	TGTGCCAGCAGTTTAGGGACAGCTGGGCAAGAGACCCAGTACTTC
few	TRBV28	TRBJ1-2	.	CASSPPPRERNGYTF	TGTGCCAGCAGTCCCCCGCCTAGGGAAAGGAATGGCTACACCTTC
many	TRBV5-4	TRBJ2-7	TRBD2	CASSVGLAGSYEQYF	TGTGCCAGCAGCGTCGGACTAGCGGGGTCCTACGAGCAGTACTTC
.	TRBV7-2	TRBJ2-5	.	CASFGSETQYF	TGTGCCAGCTTCGGTTCTGAGACCCAGTACTTC
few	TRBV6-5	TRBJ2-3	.	CASSYSGPFSTDTQYF	TGTGCCAGCAGTTACTCCGGCCCCTTCAGCACAGATACGCAGTATTTT
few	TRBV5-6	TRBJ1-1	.	CASSLFLRGNTEAFF	TGTGCCAGCAGCTTGTTCCTCAGGGGGAACACTGAAGCTTTCTTT
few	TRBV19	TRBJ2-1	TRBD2	CASSIDPSGKNEQFF	TGTGCCAGTAGTATAGACCCTAGCGGGAAGAATGAGCAGTTCTTC
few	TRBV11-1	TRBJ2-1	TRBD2	CASSLPPQASGRWSPLEQFF	TGTGCCAGCAGCTTACCGCCTCAGGCTAGCGGGAGGTGGTCCCCACTTGAGCAGTTCTTC
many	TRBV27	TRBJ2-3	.	CASSFIGSTDTQYF	TGTGCCAGCAGTTTTATCGGGAGCACAGATACGCAGTATTTT
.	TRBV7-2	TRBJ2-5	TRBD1	CASSLSPPGTGRETQYF	TGTGCCAGCAGCTTAAGCCCTCCCGGGACAGGGCGGGAGACCCAGTACTTC
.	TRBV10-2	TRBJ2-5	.	CASSETSPGETQYF	TGCGCCAGCAGTGAGACTAGCCCTGGGGAGACCCAGTACTTC
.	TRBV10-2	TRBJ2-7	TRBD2	CASSESGLGTSGRPPPYEQYF	TGCGCCAGCAGTGAGTCGGGGTTGGGGACTAGCGGGAGGCCCCCCCCCTACGAGCAGTACTTC
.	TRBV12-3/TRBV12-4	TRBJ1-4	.	CASSRGPGEKLFF	TGTGCCAGCAGCCGGGGACCGGGGGAAAAACTGTTTTTT
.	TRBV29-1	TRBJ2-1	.	CSVKVGHNTYNEQFF	TGCAGCGTTAAGGTCGGTCACAATACCTACAATGAGCAGTTCTTC
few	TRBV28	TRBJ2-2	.	CASTRRMNTGELFF	TGTGCCAGCACCCGACGGATGAACACCGGGGAGCTGTTTTTT
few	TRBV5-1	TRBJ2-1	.	CASRNTVGGAYNEQFF	TGCGCCAGCAGAAACACAGTGGGCGGAGCCTACAATGAGCAGTTCTTC
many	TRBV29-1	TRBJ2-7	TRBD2	CSAGLAYEQYF	TGCAGCGCCGGACTAGCTTACGAGCAGTACTTC
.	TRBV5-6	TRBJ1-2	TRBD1	CASSLWTGSGYTF	TGTGCCAGCAGCTTGTGGACAGGGTCCGGCTACACCTTC
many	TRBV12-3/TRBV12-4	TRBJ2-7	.	CASSLKQGSEQYF	TGTGCCAGCAGTTTAAAGCAGGGTTCCGAGCAGTACTTC
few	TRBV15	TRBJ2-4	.	CATQYSGFKNIQYF	TGTGCCACCCAATATAGCGGTTTCAAGAACATTCAGTACTTC
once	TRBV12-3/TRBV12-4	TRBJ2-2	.	CGSSVGTGELFF	TGTGGCAGCAGTGTAGGCACCGGGGAGCTGTTTTTT
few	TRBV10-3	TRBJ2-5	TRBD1	CAIGGDRYQETQYF	TGTGCCATCGGAGGGGACAGGTATCAAGAGACCCAGTACTTC
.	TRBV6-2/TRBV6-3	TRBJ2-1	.	CASSQSRGGGEQFF	TGTGCCAGCAGTCAATCCCGAGGGGGAGGTGAGCAGTTCTTC
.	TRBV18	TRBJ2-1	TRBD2	CASGGRLSYNEQFF	TGTGCTTCGGGGGGGCGACTTTCCTACAATGAGCAGTTCTTC
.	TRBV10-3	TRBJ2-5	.	CAISENTGRETQYF	TGTGCCATCAGTGAGAACACAGGCCGAGAGACCCAGTACTTC
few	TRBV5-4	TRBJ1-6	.	CASSFGTLGANSPLHF	TGTGCCAGCAGCTTCGGGACCCTAGGGGCTAATTCACCCCTCCACTTT
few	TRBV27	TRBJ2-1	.	CASTLGKGQGLNEQFF	TGTGCCAGCACTCTTGGGAAGGGGCAGGGACTCAATGAGCAGTTCTTC
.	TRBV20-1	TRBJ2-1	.	CSARDLWVGSYNEQFF	TGCAGTGCTAGAGATCTCTGGGTGGGCTCCTACAATGAGCAGTTCTTC
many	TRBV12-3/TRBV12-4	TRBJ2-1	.	CASTPPSNNEQFF	TGTGCCAGCACCCCCCCTAGTAACAATGAGCAGTTCTTC
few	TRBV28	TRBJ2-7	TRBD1	CASSIWDRAYEQYF	TGTGCCAGCAGTATCTGGGACAGAGCCTACGAGCAGTACTTC
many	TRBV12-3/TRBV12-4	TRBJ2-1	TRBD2	CASSFFAGAPRNEQFF	TGTGCCAGCAGTTTCTTCGCGGGAGCCCCTCGGAATGAGCAGTTCTTC
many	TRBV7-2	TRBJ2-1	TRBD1	CASSPRTGGNEQFF	TGTGCCAGCAGCCCCCGGACAGGGGGAAATGAGCAGTTCTTC
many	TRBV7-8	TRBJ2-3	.	CASSFLPGTDTQYF	TGTGCCAGCAGCTTTTTGCCCGGCACAGATACGCAGTATTTT
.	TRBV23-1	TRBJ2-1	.	CARTAGSYNEQFF	TGCGCCAGAACTGCAGGTTCCTACAATGAGCAGTTCTTC
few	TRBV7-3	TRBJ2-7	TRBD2	CASSEAGGVSYEQYF	TGTGCCAGCAGCGAAGCGGGAGGCGTTTCCTACGAGCAGTACTTC
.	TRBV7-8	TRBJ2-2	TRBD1	CASSFLNRGPTGELFF	TGTGCCAGCAGCTTCCTCAACAGGGGACCGACCGGGGAGCTGTTTTTT